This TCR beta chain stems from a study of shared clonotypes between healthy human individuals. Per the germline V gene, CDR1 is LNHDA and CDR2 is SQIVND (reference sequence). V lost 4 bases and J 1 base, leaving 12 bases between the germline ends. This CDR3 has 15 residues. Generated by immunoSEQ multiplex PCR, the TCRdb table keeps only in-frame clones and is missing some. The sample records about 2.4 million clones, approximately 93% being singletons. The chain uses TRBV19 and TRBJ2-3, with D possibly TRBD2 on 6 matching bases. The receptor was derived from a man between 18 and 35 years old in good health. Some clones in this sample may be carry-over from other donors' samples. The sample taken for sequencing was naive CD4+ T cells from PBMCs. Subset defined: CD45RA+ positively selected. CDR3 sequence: CASSTLGGGTDTQYF. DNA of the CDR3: TGTGCCAGTAGTACACTAGGAGGGGGCACAGATACGCAGTATTTT. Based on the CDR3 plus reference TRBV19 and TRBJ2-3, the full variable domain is DGGITQSPKYLFRKEGQNVTLSCEQNLNHDAMYWYRQDPGQGLRLIYYSQIVNDFQKGDIAEGYSVSREKKESFPLTVTSAQKNPTAFYLCASSTLGGGTDTQYFGPGTRLTVL.